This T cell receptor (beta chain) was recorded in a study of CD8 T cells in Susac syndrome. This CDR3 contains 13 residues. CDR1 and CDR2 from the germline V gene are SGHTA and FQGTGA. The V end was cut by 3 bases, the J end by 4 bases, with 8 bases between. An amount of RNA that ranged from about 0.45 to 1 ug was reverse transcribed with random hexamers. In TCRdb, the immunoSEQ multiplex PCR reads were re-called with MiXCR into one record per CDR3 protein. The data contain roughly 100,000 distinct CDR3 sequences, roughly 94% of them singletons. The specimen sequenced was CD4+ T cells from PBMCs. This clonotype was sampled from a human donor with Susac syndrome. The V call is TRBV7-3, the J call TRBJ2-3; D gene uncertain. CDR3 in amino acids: CASSFLPADTQYF. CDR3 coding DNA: TGTGCCAGCAGCTTTCTCCCCGCAGATACGCAGTATTTT.